The TCR beta chain under discussion was sequenced for a study of cytomegalovirus exposure and HLA in healthy donors. Both 60 Vbeta primers and 13 Jbeta primers went into the PCR. The repertoire was sequenced with immunoSEQ multiplex PCR; TCRdb's copy has only in-frame clones and lacks some. Here the sample spans under 200,000 clones, more than 60% being singletons. Donors had nominal health at sampling but likely had unrecorded immune exposures. The study's findings and limits: Rare sequences made up most TCRs, while some public TCRs were found in many donors. The study flagged approximately 180 TCR beta chains as cytomegalovirus-associated.

This clone was observed once. Its antigen is undetermined. The sequenced sample was PBMCs. The TCR originated in a woman aged 45-65 years in good health and CMV-seropositive.

The CDR3 sequence: CASSPLAGGIYEQYF. CDR3 sequence (DNA): TGTGCCAGCAGCCCGTTAGCGGGGGGGATCTACGAGCAGTACTTC. The chain joins TRBV6-4 to TRBJ2-7, with 11 bases that match TRBD2. Germline lookup yields CDR1 MRHNA and CDR2 SNTAGT. After removal of 6 bases from V and 3 bases from J, the junction contained 7 bases not matched to a gene. The CDR3 totals 15 residues.